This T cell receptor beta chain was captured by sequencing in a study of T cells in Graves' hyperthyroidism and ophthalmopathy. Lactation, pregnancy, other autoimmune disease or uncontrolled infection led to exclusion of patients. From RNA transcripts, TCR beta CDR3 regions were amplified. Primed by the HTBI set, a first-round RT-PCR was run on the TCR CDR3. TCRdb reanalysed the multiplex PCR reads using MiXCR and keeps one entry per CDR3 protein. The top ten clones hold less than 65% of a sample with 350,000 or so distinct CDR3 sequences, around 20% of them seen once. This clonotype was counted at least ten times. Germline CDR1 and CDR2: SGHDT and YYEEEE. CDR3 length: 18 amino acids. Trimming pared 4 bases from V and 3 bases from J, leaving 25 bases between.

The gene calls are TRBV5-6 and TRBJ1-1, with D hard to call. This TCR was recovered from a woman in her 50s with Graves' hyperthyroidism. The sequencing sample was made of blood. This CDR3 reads CASSRRTGWSSPYTEAFF. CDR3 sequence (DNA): TGTGCCAGCAGCCGACGAACGGGGTGGAGTAGCCCCTACACTGAAGCTTTCTTT.